The rows below give T cell receptor beta chains drawn from one sample of a study of vaccination effects on CD4 cells after COVID-19. Antigen specificity for these receptors is unknown. The protocol was immunoSEQ multiplex PCR, while the TCRdb copy is restricted to in-frame clones and leaves out a portion. In the table there are some 60,000 clones, approximately 79% of which are singletons. The sequencing used CD4+ T cells from PBMCs cultured with HCoV-NL63 spike peptides, collected before COVID-19 vaccination. These TCRs come from a human donor who received a COVID-19 vaccine. Each CDR3 is given with its conserved first and last residue. A D gene is named only where the DNA matches it firmly. Clone size is stated in some rows and not others, as once, few, many or a class when expanded.

J gene	D gene	V gene	clone size	CDR3 DNA	CDR3 protein
TRBJ1-6	-	TRBV6-5	-	TGTGCCAGCAGGGACATGAGCTCCTATAATTCACCCCTCCACTTT	CASRDMSSYNSPLHF
TRBJ1-6	TRBD1	TRBV5-4	-	TGTGCCAGCAGCCGAGGCGTCCCGGGACAGGGGGCCAATAATTCACCCCTCCACTTT	CASSRGVPGQGANNSPLHF
TRBJ2-6	-	TRBV4-1	few	TGCGCCAGCAGCCAAGACCCCCCGGGCTCTGGGGCCAACGTCCTGACTTTC	CASSQDPPGSGANVLTF
TRBJ1-2	-	TRBV3-1/TRBV3-2	-	TGTGCCAGCAGTCATTCGGGCAGGGTGTTCTATGGCTACACCTTC	CASSHSGRVFYGYTF
TRBJ2-2	TRBD2	TRBV9	-	TGTGCCAGCAGCGTAGTAGCGGGGCCGTACACCGGGGAGCTGTTTTTT	CASSVVAGPYTGELFF
TRBJ1-5	-	TRBV13	few	TGTGCCAGCAGCTTACGGGAGGGACATCAGCCCCAGCATTTT	CASSLREGHQPQHF
TRBJ1-3	-	TRBV9	-	TGTGCCAGCAGCAAAGGGGTAGGATACTCTGGAAACACCATATATTTT	CASSKGVGYSGNTIYF
TRBJ2-2	-	TRBV9	-	TGTGCCAGCAGCGTAGATGTTAGCGGATATCGGGGTACCGGGGAGCTGTTTTTT	CASSVDVSGYRGTGELFF
TRBJ1-6	TRBD1	TRBV12-3/TRBV12-4	few	TGTGCCAGCAGTCCGCGACAGGGTCTACCCCTCCACTTT	CASSPRQGLPLHF
TRBJ1-2	-	TRBV19	once	TGTGCCAGTAGTGAGCCAGGGAGGGCTAACTATGGCTACACCTTC	CASSEPGRANYGYTF
TRBJ2-3	-	TRBV11-2	-	TGTGCCAGCAGCCGGACGCGAGATACGCAGTATTTT	CASSRTRDTQYF
TRBJ1-4	-	TRBV7-9	once	TGTGCCAGCAGCCCCCCTGGTCGGGACGTTTTATGGTTT	CASSPPGRDVLWF
TRBJ2-1	-	TRBV5-8	-	TGTGCCAGCAGCTTGTGGGGGAGCTCCTACAATGAGCAGTTCTTC	CASSLWGSSYNEQFF
TRBJ1-3	-	TRBV3-1/TRBV3-2	few	TGTGCCAGCAGCCAAGTTGCAAGAAACACCATATATTTT	CASSQVARNTIYF
TRBJ1-2	-	TRBV19	-	TGTGCCAGTAGTATCGCCGGAGTCTATGGCTACACCTTC	CASSIAGVYGYTF
TRBJ2-1	-	TRBV29-1	-	TGCAGCGTTACCAGGGAGGTCCATGAGCAGTTCTTC	CSVTREVHEQFF
TRBJ1-5	-	TRBV3-1/TRBV3-2	-	TGTGCCAGCAGCGAACAGGGTACGGGGCAGCCCCAGCATTTT	CASSEQGTGQPQHF
TRBJ1-5	-	TRBV24-1	few	TGTGCCACCAGTGATGCGGCGGAGCCCCAGCATTTT	CATSDAAEPQHF
TRBJ1-1	-	TRBV9	-	TGTGCCAGCAGCGTGGCAGGGTTGAACACTGAAGCTTTCTTT	CASSVAGLNTEAFF
TRBJ2-4	-	TRBV2	-	TGTGCCAGCAGTGAAGGACGATGGGAGACACGGAGAAACATTCAGTACTTC	CASSEGRWETRRNIQYF
TRBJ2-5	-	TRBV6-5	-	TGTGCCAGCAGACCCCGCGTACCGGAGACCCAGTACTTC	CASRPRVPETQYF
TRBJ1-5	TRBD1	TRBV6-2/TRBV6-3	-	TGTGCCAGCAGTTATTATCCGGGACAGGGAGGTAACAATCAGCCCCAGCATTTT	CASSYYPGQGGNNQPQHF
TRBJ2-1	-	TRBV27	-	TGTGCCAGCAGTTCCTCCTCGAGCTCCTACAATGAGCAGTTCTTC	CASSSSSSSYNEQFF
TRBJ2-2	TRBD2	TRBV5-1	-	TGCGCCAGCAGCTTGGCTCTAGCGGGGAACACCGGGGAGCTGTTTTTT	CASSLALAGNTGELFF
TRBJ2-3	-	TRBV4-2	-	TGTGCCAGCAGCCAAGATTCCCTACGGTGGGAGGCTCTCGGCACAGATACGCAGTATTTT	CASSQDSLRWEALGTDTQYF
TRBJ2-4	-	TRBV3-1/TRBV3-2	-	TGTGCCAGCAGCCAAGTAGTGGGGACCCCCGGAAACATTCAGTACTTC	CASSQVVGTPGNIQYF
TRBJ1-2	-	TRBV19	once	TGTGCCAGTACTGGAAAATCAGCGAGGCGGGGTGGCTACACCTTC	CASTGKSARRGGYTF
TRBJ2-3	-	TRBV19	once	TGTGCCAGTAGTATCACCCTGGGCCACAGCACAGATACGCAGTATTTT	CASSITLGHSTDTQYF
TRBJ2-5	TRBD2	TRBV5-1	few	TGCGCCAGCAGCTTTTCGACTAGCGGGGGGCCTGGAGAGACCCAGTACTTC	CASSFSTSGGPGETQYF
TRBJ1-2	TRBD1	TRBV5-6	few	TGTGCCAGCAGGCGGACAGGGGGCGTGGACTATGGCTACACCTTC	CASRRTGGVDYGYTF
TRBJ1-3	-	TRBV9	-	TGTGCCAGCAGCGTAGTGGGGGGCTTCTCTGGAAACACCATATATTTT	CASSVVGGFSGNTIYF
TRBJ1-5	TRBD1	TRBV7-2	-	TGTGCCAGCAGCCCACAGGGGGGGTCCAATCAGCCCCAGCATTTT	CASSPQGGSNQPQHF
TRBJ1-2	TRBD1	TRBV5-4	-	TGTGCCAGCAGCTTAGGACAGGGCTCACAAATTGGTGGCTACACCTTC	CASSLGQGSQIGGYTF
TRBJ2-3	TRBD1	TRBV6-5	-	TGTGCCAGTAACCGGGACAGGGACACAGATACGCAGTATTTT	CASNRDRDTDTQYF
TRBJ2-1	TRBD2	TRBV10-1	-	TGCGCCAGCAGTGAGGCCACTAGCGGGGCGTACAATGAGCAGTTCTTC	CASSEATSGAYNEQFF
TRBJ2-5	-	TRBV25-1	-	TGTGCCAGCGCGGAGTACTCCAAAGAGACCCAGTACTTC	CASAEYSKETQYF
TRBJ2-1	TRBD2	TRBV6-2/TRBV6-3	-	TGTGCCAGCAGTTCCGCCGGAGTAGCGGGCCTCAATGAGCAGTTCTTC	CASSSAGVAGLNEQFF
TRBJ1-2	-	TRBV6-5	-	TGTGCCAGCAGTTACCAGAGACATACGGTAAACTATGGCTACACCTTC	CASSYQRHTVNYGYTF
TRBJ2-5	TRBD1	TRBV6-5	-	TGTGCCAGCAGGAATGACAGGGAGCTTCGAGAGACCCAGTACTTC	CASRNDRELRETQYF
TRBJ1-4	-	TRBV2	few	TGTGCCAGCAGCGGAGAAGGGCAGGGAAGACTGTTTTTT	CASSGEGQGRLFF
TRBJ1-4	-	TRBV7-9	-	TGTGCCAGCAGCTCCGGGACAAGCGTTGGAAAACTGTTTTTT	CASSSGTSVGKLFF
TRBJ2-3	-	TRBV19	-	TGTGCCAGTAGTATAAGAGGGTCTGGGTCAGATACGCAGTATTTT	CASSIRGSGSDTQYF
TRBJ1-1	-	TRBV28	-	TGTGCCAGCACACAGAACACTGAAGCTTTCTTT	CASTQNTEAFF
TRBJ2-1	-	TRBV2	-	TGTGCCAGCAGTGTTTTCCGCCAGAGCTCCTACAATGAGCAGTTCTTC	CASSVFRQSSYNEQFF
TRBJ2-2	TRBD2	TRBV5-4	-	TGTGCCAGCACCCTGCGGGGGGCAGGGCTGAACACCGGGGAGCTGTTTTTT	CASTLRGAGLNTGELFF
TRBJ2-2	TRBD1	TRBV7-8	-	TGTGCCAGCAAATCCGGGCAGGGGGCGAGTTTCGGGGAGCTGTTTTTT	CASKSGQGASFGELFF
TRBJ2-1	-	TRBV7-9	-	TGTGCCAGCAGCTCCGGACAGACCTACAATGAGCAGTTCTTC	CASSSGQTYNEQFF
TRBJ1-3	-	TRBV30	-	TGTGCCTGGAGGCATCACTCTGGAAACACCATATATTTT	CAWRHHSGNTIYF
TRBJ1-4	-	TRBV11-2	-	TGTGCCAGCAGCTTAGTAAAAGAAAAACTGTTTTTT	CASSLVKEKLFF
TRBJ2-4	-	TRBV18	-	TGTGCCAGCTCACTGGGGGTGGGATCAATCACACCGAGAGCCAAAAACATTCAGTACTTC	CASSLGVGSITPRAKNIQYF
TRBJ2-3	TRBD2	TRBV5-1	-	TGCGCCAGCAGCCCTAGCGGGGGAAACACAGATACGCAGTATTTT	CASSPSGGNTDTQYF
TRBJ1-2	TRBD1	TRBV14	-	TGTGCCAGCAGCCAAGATCTGGGACAGGGTAGGGGTGGCTACACCTTC	CASSQDLGQGRGGYTF
TRBJ1-1	TRBD1	TRBV18	-	TGTGCCAGCTCAACTTCCGCCGGGACAGACAACACTGAAGCTTTCTTT	CASSTSAGTDNTEAFF
TRBJ1-5	-	TRBV6-1	few	TGTGCCAGCAGTGAAGCCCCTCAGGGTGGTGTACAGCCCCAGCATTTT	CASSEAPQGGVQPQHF
TRBJ2-1	TRBD2	TRBV7-8	-	TGTGCCAGCAGCGGATCGCGACTAGCGGGATTCAATGAGCAGTTCTTC	CASSGSRLAGFNEQFF